Listed here are 3 T cell receptor beta chains from one sample, sequenced in a study of PD-L1 blockade in urothelial cancer. Sequenced by immunoSEQ multiplex PCR; TCRdb stores in-frame clones only, minus some. Altogether 100,000 or so clones are present, 91% being singletons, with the ten largest covering 0.7% to 0.95%. The starting material was PBMCs, obtained around atezolizumab (anti-PD-L1) treatment. Receptors were obtained from a woman older than 75 with urothelial cancer.

V usage is TRBV27 and J usage is TRBJ2-5; D not certain. Trimming pared 2 bases from V and 2 bases from J, leaving 12 bases between. Germline V gene data show CDR1 as MNHEY and CDR2 as SMNVEV (reference sequence). The CDR3 sequence is 15 residues long. CDR3 DNA: TGTGCCAGCAGTTTAGTATTCGTACAGCAAGAGACCCAGTACTTC. Translating it yields CASSLVFVQQETQYF.

In DNA, the CDR3 is TGTGCCAGCAGTGCCGGGACAGGGTTGAACACTGAAGCTTTCTTT. It translates to CASSAGTGLNTEAFF. The chain combines TRBV6-4 with TRBJ1-1; 9 bases agree with TRBD1. The germline CDR1 and CDR2 sequences are MRHNA and SNTAGT. The CDR3 totals 15 residues. The trim removed 4 bases at V and 0 bases at J, leaving 3 bases unmatched.

Notes on this clone: The same CDR3 arises from other DNA sequences in this sample as well. The chain recombines TRBV20-1 with TRBJ2-5, with D uncertain. V was shortened by 6 bases and J by 5 bases, with 10 bases between the two germline ends. The CDR3 sequence is 11 residues long. The germline gives CDR1 DFQATT, CDR2 SNEGSKA (reference sequence). The CDR3 here is CSASDRETQYF. In DNA form, the CDR3 reads TGCAGTGCGAGCGACCGGGAGACCCAGTACTTC.